Sequencing of this T cell receptor beta chain was carried out in a study of graft-versus-host responses after intestinal transplantation. Profiled with immunoSEQ multiplex PCR; TCRdb holds only in-frame clones, not every one. The table records 95,000 to 150,000 clones, 90% to 95% of them present only once. A remark on this clone: Its antigen is unknown.

V shed 5 bases and J 2 bases; nucleotides not matched to a gene: 6. The CDR3 spans 15 residues. Germline values: CDR1 WSHSY, CDR2 SAAADI. This sample comprised unstimulated CD4+ T cells sorted from spleen or lymph node cells, obtained before intestinal transplant. This receptor was identified in a human donor who received an intestinal transplant. The chain recombines TRBV10-2 with TRBJ2-3, with TRBD2 matching over 8 bases. The CDR3 here is CASSSTSENTDTQYF. CDR3 sequence (DNA): TGCGCCAGCAGTTCGACTAGCGAGAACACAGATACGCAGTATTTT.